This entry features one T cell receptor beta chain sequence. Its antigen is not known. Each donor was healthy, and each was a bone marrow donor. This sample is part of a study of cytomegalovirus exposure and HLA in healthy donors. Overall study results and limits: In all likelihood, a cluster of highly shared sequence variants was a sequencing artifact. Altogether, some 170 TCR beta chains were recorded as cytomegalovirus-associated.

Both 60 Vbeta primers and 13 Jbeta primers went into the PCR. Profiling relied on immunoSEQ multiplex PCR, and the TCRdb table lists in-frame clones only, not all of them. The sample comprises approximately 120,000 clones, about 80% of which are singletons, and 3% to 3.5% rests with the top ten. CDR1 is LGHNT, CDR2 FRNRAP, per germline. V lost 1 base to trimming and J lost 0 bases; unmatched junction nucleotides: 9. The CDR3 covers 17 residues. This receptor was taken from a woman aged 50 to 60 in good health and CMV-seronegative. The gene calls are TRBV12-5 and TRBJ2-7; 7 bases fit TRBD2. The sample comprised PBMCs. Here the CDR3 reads CASGLDVWGEGSYEQYF. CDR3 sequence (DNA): TGTGCTAGTGGTTTGGACGTCTGGGGGGAGGGCTCCTACGAGCAGTACTTC.